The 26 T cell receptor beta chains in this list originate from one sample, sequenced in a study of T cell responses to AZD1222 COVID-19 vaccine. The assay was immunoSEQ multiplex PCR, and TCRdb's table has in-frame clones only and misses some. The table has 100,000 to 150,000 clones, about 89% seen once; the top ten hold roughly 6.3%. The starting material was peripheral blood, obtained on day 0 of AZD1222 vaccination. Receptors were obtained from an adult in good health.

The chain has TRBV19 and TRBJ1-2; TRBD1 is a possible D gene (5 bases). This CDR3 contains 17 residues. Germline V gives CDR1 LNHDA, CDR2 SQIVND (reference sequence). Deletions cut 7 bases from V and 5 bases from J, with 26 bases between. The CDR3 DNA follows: TGTGCCAGTAAGATGTCAACGGGGACTGCGCTAGGATATGGCTACACCTTC. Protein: CASKMSTGTALGYGYTF.

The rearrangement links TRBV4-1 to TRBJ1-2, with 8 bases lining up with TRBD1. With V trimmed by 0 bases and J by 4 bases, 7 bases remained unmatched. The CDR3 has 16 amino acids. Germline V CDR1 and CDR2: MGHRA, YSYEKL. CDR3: CASSQEWDDRGYGYTF. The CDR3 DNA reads TGCGCCAGCAGCCAAGAGTGGGATGACAGGGGCTATGGCTACACCTTC.

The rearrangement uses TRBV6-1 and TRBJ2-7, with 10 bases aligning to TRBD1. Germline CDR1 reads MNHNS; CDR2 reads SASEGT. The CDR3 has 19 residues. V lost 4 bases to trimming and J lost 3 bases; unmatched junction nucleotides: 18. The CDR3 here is CASSGNPGQGFDLFYEQYF. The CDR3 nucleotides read TGTGCCAGCAGTGGGAACCCGGGACAGGGGTTTGATCTGTTCTACGAGCAGTACTTC.

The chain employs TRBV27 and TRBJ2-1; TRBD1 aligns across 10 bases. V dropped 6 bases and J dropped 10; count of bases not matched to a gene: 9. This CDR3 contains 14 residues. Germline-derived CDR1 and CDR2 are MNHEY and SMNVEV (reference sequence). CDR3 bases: TGTGCCAGCAGCCCCCGGGACAGGGGTCGGGAGCAGTTCTTC. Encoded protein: CASSPRDRGREQFF.

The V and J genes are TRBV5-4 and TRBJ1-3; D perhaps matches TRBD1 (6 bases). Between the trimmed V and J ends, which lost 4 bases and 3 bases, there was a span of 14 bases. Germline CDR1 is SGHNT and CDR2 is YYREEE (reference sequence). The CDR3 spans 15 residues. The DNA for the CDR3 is TGTGCCAGCAGCCCCTCGGGGGCTGGTGGAAACACCATATATTTT. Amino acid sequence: CASSPSGAGGNTIYF.

This CDR3 reads CAIREAATNEKLFF. CDR3 nucleotides: TGTGCCATCCGGGAGGCTGCAACTAATGAAAAACTGTTTTTT. This chain connects TRBV10-3 to TRBJ1-4; D is unclear. The CDR3 sequence is 14 residues long. Germline values: CDR1 ENHRY, CDR2 SYGVKD. The V end lost 8 bases, the J end lost 0 bases, and 10 bases lay between the germline ends.

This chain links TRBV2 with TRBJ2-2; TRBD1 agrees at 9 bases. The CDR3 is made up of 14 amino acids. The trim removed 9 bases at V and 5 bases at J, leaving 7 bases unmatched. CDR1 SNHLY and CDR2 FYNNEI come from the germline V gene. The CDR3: CASTGGRGTGELFF. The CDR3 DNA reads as TGTGCCAGTACAGGGGGCCGGGGAACCGGGGAGCTGTTTTTT.

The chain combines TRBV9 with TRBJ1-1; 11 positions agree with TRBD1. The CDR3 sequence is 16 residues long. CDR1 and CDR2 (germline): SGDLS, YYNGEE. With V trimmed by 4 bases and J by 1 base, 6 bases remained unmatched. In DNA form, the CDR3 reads TGTGCCAGCAGCCGGACAGGGGGCATGAGGAACACTGAAGCTTTCTTT. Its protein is CASSRTGGMRNTEAFF.

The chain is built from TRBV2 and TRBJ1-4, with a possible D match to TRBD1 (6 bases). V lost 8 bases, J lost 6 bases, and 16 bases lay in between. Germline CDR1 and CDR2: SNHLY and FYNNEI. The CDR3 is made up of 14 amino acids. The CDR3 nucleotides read TGTGCCAGCTGCGATCACGGGGGCGATGAAAAACTGTTTTTT. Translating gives CASCDHGGDEKLFF. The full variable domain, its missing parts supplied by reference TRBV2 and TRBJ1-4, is EPEVTQTPSHQVTQMGQEVILRCVPISNHLYFYWYRQILGQKVEFLVSFYNNEISEKSEIFDDQFSVERPDGSNFTLKIRSTKLEDSAMYFCASCDHGGDEKLFFGSGTQLSVL.

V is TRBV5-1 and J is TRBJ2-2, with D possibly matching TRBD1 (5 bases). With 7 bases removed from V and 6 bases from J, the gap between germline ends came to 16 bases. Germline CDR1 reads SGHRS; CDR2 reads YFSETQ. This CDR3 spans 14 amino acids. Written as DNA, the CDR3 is TGCGCCAGCGTCAGAGGCACAGGCGCCGGGGAGCTGTTTTTT. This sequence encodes CASVRGTGAGELFF.

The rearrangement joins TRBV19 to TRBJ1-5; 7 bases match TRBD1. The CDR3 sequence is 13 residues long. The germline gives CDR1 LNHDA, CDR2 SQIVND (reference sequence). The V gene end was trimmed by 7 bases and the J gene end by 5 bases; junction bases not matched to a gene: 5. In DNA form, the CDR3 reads TGTGCCAGTAAGTTGGACAGGTATCAGCCCCAGCATTTT. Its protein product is CASKLDRYQPQHF.

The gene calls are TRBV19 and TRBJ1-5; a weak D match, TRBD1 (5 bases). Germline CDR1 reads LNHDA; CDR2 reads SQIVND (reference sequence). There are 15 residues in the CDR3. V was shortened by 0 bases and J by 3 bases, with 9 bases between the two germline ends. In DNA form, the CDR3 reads TGTGCCAGTAGTATAGAGGCAGGGAACAATCAGCCCCAGCATTTT. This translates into CASSIEAGNNQPQHF.

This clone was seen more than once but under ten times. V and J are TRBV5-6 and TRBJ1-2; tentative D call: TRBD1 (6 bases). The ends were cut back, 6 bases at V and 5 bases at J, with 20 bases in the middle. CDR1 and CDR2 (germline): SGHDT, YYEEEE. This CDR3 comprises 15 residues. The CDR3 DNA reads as TGTGCCAGCACGCCCACAACAGGGTCTTGGTATGGCTACACCTTC. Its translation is CASTPTTGSWYGYTF.

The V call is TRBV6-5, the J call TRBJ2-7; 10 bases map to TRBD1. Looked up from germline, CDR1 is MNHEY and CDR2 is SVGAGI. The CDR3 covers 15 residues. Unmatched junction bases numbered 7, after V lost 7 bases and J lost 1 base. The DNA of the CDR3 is TGTGCCAGCACCCCATGGACAGGGGGTTCCTACGAGCAGTACTTC. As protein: CASTPWTGGSYEQYF.

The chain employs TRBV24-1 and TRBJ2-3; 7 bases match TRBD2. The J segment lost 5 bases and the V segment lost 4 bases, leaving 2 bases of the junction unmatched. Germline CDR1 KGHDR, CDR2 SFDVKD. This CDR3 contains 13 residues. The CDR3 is CATSDSSGDTQYF. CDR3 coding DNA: TGTGCCACCAGTGACTCTAGCGGAGATACGCAGTATTTT.

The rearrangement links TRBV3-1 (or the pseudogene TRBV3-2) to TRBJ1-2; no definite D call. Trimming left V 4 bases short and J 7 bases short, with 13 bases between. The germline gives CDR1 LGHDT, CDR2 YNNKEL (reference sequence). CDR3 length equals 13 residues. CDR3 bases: TGTGCCAGCAGCCCGGCCGCGTGGGGTGGCTACACCTTC. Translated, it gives CASSPAAWGGYTF.

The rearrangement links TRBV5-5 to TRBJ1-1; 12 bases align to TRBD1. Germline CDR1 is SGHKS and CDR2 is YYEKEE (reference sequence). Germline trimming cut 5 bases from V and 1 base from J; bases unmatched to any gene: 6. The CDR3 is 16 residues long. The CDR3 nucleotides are TGTGCCAGCAGGTTTGGGACAGGGGGCGCGAACACTGAAGCTTTCTTT. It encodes CASRFGTGGANTEAFF. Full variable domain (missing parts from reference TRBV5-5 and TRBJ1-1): DAGVTQSPTHLIKTRGQQVTLRCSPISGHKSVSWYQQVLGQGPQFIFQYYEKEERGRGNFPDRFSARQFPNYSSELNVNALLLGDSALYLCASRFGTGGANTEAFFGQGTRLTVV.

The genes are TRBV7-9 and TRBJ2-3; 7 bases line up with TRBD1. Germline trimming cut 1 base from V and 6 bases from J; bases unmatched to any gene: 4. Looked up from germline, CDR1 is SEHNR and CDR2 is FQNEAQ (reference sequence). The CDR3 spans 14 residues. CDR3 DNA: TGTGCCAGCAGCTTAGTACAGGGGTTGGATACGCAGTATTTT. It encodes CASSLVQGLDTQYF.

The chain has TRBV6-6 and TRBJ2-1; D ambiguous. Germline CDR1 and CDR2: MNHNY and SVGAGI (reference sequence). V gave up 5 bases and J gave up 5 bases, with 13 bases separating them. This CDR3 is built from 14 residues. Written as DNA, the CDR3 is TGTGCCAGCAGTGTTTACAACCCTAACAATGAGCAGTTCTTC. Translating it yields CASSVYNPNNEQFF.

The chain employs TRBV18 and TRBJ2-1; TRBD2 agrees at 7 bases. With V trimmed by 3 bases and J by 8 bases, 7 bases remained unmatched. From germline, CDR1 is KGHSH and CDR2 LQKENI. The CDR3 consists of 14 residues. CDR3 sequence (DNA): TGTGCCAGCTCACCCGGGACTACCCAAGATGAGCAGTTCTTC. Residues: CASSPGTTQDEQFF.

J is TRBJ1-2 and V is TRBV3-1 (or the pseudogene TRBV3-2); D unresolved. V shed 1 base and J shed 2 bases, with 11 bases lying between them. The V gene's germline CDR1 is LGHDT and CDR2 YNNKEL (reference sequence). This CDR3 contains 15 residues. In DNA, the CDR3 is TGTGCCAGCAGCCAAGTAAAGGGATGGAACTATGGCTACACCTTC. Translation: CASSQVKGWNYGYTF.

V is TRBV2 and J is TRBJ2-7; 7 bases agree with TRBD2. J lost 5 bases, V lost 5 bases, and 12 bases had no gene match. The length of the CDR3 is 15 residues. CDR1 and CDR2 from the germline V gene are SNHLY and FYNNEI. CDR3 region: CASSPPGGGGHEQYF. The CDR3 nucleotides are TGTGCCAGCAGTCCCCCCGGTGGGGGGGGTCACGAGCAGTACTTC. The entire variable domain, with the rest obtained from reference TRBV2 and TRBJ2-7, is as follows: EPEVTQTPSHQVTQMGQEVILRCVPISNHLYFYWYRQILGQKVEFLVSFYNNEISEKSEIFDDQFSVERPDGSNFTLKIRSTKLEDSAMYFCASSPPGGGGHEQYFGPGTRLTVT.

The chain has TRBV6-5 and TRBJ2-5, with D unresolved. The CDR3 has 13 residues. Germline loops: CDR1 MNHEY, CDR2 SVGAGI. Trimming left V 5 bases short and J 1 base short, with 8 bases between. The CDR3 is CASSRRIQETQYF. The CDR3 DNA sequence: TGTGCCAGCAGTCGCAGGATCCAAGAGACCCAGTACTTC.

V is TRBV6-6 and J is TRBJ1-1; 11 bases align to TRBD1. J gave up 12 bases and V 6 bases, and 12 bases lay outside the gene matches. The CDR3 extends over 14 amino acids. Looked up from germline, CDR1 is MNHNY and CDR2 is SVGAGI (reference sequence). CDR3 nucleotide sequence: TGTGCCAGCAGCCTACTTCCGGGACAGGGGGGATCTTTCTTT. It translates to CASSLLPGQGGSFF.

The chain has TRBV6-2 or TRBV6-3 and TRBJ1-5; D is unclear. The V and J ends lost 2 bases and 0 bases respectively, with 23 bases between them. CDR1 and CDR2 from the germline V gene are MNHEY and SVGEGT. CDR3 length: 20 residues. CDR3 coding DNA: TGTGCCAGCAGTTACCAACCATCACACGGGGATTCGTATAGCAATCAGCCCCAGCATTTT. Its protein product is CASSYQPSHGDSYSNQPQHF.

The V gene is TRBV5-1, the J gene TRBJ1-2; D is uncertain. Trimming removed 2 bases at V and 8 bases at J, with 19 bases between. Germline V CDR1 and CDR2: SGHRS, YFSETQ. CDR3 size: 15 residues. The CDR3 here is CASSLSGPTHIGYTF. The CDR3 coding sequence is TGCGCCAGCAGCTTATCCGGACCCACTCATATCGGCTACACCTTC.